The 3 T cell receptor beta chains below all came from one sample that was sequenced in a study of OX40 agonist ivuxolimab in advanced cancers. TCRdb's copy holds only in-frame clones and misses some; the assay was immunoSEQ multiplex PCR. The sample consists of under 65,000 clones, approximately 85% of them appearing once. This sample comprised CD4+ or CD8+ T cells sorted from blood, obtained in a trial of the OX40 agonist ivuxolimab. These receptors were obtained from an adult with an advanced solid tumor such as melanoma, head and neck, liver or kidney cancer.

This sequence joins TRBV4-3 and TRBJ2-5; no firm D call. V lost 2 bases and J lost 5, with 12 bases in between. The CDR3 has 14 residues. Germline V CDR1 and CDR2: LGHNA, YSLEER. CDR3 residues: CASSQRVSSETQYF. The CDR3 DNA is TGCGCCAGCAGCCAACGGGTTTCCAGTGAGACCCAGTACTTC.

The CDR3 sequence: CASSASDRADNEQFF. The CDR3 coding sequence is TGTGCCAGCAGCGCCTCGGACAGGGCTGATAATGAGCAGTTCTTC. The genes are TRBV28 and TRBJ2-1; 8 bases align to TRBD1. The ends lost 6 bases at V and 7 bases at J; junction bases unmatched: 11. The CDR3 runs 15 residues. Germline CDR1 and CDR2: MDHEN and SYDVKM.

This clone turned up a few times. The chain carries TRBV7-2 and TRBJ1-2; the D is unclear. This CDR3 is built from 12 residues. The ends were cut back, 1 base at V and 8 bases at J, with 8 bases in the middle. Germline V CDR1 and CDR2: SGHTA, FQGNSA. Here the CDR3 reads CASSLEPTGYTF. The CDR3 DNA is TGTGCCAGCAGCTTAGAGCCGACCGGCTACACCTTC. Full variable domain (missing parts from reference TRBV7-2 and TRBJ1-2): GAGVSQSPSNKVTEKGKDVELRCDPISGHTALYWYRQSLGQGLEFLIYFQGNSAPDKSGLPSDRFSAERTGGSVSTLTIQRTQQEDSAVYLCASSLEPTGYTFGSGTRLTVV.